This T cell receptor beta chain originates from a study of CD4 T cells in relation to SARS-CoV-2 and coronaviruses. The ends lost 8 bases at V and 8 bases at J; junction bases unmatched: 10. Germline values: CDR1 LNHDA, CDR2 SQIVND (reference sequence). This CDR3 region has 13 residues. In the case of this clone: Its antigen is not known.

Study findings and constraints: Samples before the pandemic and after infection were not matched within any donor.

Before the COVID-19 pandemic, during about 2010-2018, CD4+ T cells were taken from unexposed donors. CD4+ T cells were isolated from the cells after about nine days of culture. Generated by immunoSEQ multiplex PCR, the TCRdb table keeps only in-frame clones and is missing some. The sample holds roughly 24,000 clones, roughly 80% seen once. Input material: CD4+ T cells from PBMCs, cultured in vitro. This TCR came from a human donor in good health. V usage is TRBV19 and J usage is TRBJ1-2, with 8 bases that match TRBD1. The CDR3 loop reads CASCPDRDRGYTF. CDR3 coding DNA: TGTGCCAGTTGCCCGGACAGGGATAGGGGCTACACCTTC.